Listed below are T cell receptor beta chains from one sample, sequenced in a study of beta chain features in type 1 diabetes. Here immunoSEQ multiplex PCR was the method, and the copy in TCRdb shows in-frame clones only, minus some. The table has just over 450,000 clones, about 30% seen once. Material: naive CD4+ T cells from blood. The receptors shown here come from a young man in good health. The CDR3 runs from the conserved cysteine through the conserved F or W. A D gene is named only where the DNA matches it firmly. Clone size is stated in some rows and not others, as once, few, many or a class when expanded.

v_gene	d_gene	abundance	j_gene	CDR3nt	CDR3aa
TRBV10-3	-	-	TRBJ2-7	TGTGCCATCAGTGAAGTCAACGAGCAGTACTTC	CAISEVNEQYF
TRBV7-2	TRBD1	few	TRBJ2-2	TGTGCCAGCAGCCATCCGGGACAGGCGTACACCGGGGAGCTGTTTTTT	CASSHPGQAYTGELFF
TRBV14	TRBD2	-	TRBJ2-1	TGTGCCAGCAGCCCTAGCGGGGCCCGTGGGAATGAGCAGTTCTTC	CASSPSGARGNEQFF
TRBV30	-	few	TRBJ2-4	TGTGCCTGGAGTCCCGAGGGGGACATTCAGTACTTC	CAWSPEGDIQYF
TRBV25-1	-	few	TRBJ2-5	TGTGCCAGCAGTGAATTCGTGGGGCAAGAGACCCAGTACTTC	CASSEFVGQETQYF
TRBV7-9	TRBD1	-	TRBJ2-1	TGTGCCAGCAGCCCATGGACAGGCAATGAGCAGTTCTTC	CASSPWTGNEQFF
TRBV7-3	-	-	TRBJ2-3	TGTGCCAGCAGCTTAAGGGGCGGCACAGATACGCAGTATTTT	CASSLRGGTDTQYF
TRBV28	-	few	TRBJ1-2	TGTGCCAGCAGTACCGGGCTCAGAGGCTACACCTTC	CASSTGLRGYTF
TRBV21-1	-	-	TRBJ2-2	TGTGCCAGCAGCATGCTCACATACAACACCGGGGAGCTGTTTTTT	CASSMLTYNTGELFF
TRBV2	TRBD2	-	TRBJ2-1	TGTGCCAGCAGGGCAAGGGTAGCGGGAGATAGAAATGAGCAGTTCTTC	CASRARVAGDRNEQFF
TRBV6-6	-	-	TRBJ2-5	TGTGCCAGCAGTTACTATTTACGAGGAGAGGGGGAGACCCAGTACTTC	CASSYYLRGEGETQYF
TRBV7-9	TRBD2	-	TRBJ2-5	TGTGCCAGCAGCCTTAGCGGGGAGACCCAGTACTTC	CASSLSGETQYF
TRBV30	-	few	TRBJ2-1	TGTGCCTGCAGCGGGCGCGGAGGCAATGAGCAGTTCTTC	CACSGRGGNEQFF
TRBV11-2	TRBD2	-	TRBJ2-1	TGTGCCAGCCGGAAAGCGGGACTAAACAATGAGCAGTTCTTC	CASRKAGLNNEQFF
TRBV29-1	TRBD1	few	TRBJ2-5	TGCAGCGTTGCGCGGGACAGGGGAGAAGAGACCCAGTACTTC	CSVARDRGEETQYF
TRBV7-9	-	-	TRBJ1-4	TGTGCCAGCAGCTTAGCTCCGGGGGAAAAACTGTTTTTT	CASSLAPGEKLFF
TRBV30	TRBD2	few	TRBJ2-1	TGTGCCTGGACCCCAGGCGGGAGGGCCCGAGGTGAGCAGTTCTTC	CAWTPGGRARGEQFF
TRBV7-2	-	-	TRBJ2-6	TGTGCCAGCAGCTTAGAACGGATCTCTGGGGCCAACGTCCTGACTTTC	CASSLERISGANVLTF
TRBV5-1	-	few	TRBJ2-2	TGCGCCAGCAGCCTACTCAGGACAGCGAACACCGGGGAGCTGTTTTTT	CASSLLRTANTGELFF
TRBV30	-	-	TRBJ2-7	TGTGCCTTGACCGGGAGCTCCTACGAGCAGTACTTC	CALTGSSYEQYF
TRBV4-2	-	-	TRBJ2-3	TGTGCCAGCAGCCAAGAAAGGACATCAGATACGCAGTATTTT	CASSQERTSDTQYF
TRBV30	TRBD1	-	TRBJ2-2	TGTGCCTGGAGAAGGGGGCCGAACACCGGGGAGCTGTTTTTT	CAWRRGPNTGELFF
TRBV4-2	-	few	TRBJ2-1	TGTGCCAGCAGCCAAGGGGCAGTGAGGTACAATGAGCAGTTCTTC	CASSQGAVRYNEQFF
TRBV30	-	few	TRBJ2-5	TGTGCCTGGAGTGTTAGGTCATGGGAGACCCAGTACTTC	CAWSVRSWETQYF
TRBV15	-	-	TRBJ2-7	TGTGCCACCAGCAGAGATTCGGGGCCATCCTACGAGCAGTACTTC	CATSRDSGPSYEQYF
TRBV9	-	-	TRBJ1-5	TGTGCCAGCAGCGGGGGTCACAGTAGCAATCAGCCCCAGCATTTT	CASSGGHSSNQPQHF
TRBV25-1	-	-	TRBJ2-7	TGTGCCAGCAGTGAATCAGGGCGAGGGTGGGCCGAGCAGTACTTC	CASSESGRGWAEQYF
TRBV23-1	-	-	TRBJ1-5	TGCGCCAGCAGTCCCCCGACGGGTTCGGGACAGCCCCAGCATTTT	CASSPPTGSGQPQHF
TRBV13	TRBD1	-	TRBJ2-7	TGTGCCAGCAGACAAACAGGGGCCTCCTACGAGCAGTACTTC	CASRQTGASYEQYF
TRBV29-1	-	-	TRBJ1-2	TGCAGCGTACCAGGGAACAACTATGGCTACACCTTC	CSVPGNNYGYTF
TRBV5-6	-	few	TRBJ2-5	TGTGCCAGCAGTCGCCGAATTTTCATGGAAGAGACCCAGTACTTC	CASSRRIFMEETQYF
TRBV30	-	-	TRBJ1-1	TGTGCCTGGAGTGTACCCGGACACGGCAACGAAGCTTTCTTT	CAWSVPGHGNEAFF
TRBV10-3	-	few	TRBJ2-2	TGTGCCATCAGTGGGAGTTTAAACACCGGGGAGCTGTTTTTT	CAISGSLNTGELFF
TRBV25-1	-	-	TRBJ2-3	TGTGCCAGCAGTGAATTTGCGAGGGATACGCAGTATTTT	CASSEFARDTQYF
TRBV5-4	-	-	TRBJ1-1	TGTGCCAGCAGCTTGCTGGGTGTGGACACTGAAGCTTTCTTT	CASSLLGVDTEAFF
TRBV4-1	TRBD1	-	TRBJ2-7	TGCGCCAGCAAAAAGGTCGGGACAGGGAGCTACGAGCAGTACTTC	CASKKVGTGSYEQYF
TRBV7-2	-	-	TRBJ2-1	TGTGCCAGCAGCTGGGACATTTACAATGAGCAGTTCTTC	CASSWDIYNEQFF
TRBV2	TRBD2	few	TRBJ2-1	TGTGCCAGCACGGTCGGGGGGACCTACAATGAGCAGTTCTTC	CASTVGGTYNEQFF
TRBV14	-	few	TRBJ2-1	TGTGCCAGCAGCCAAGAAAAGGGCGGGACGTACAATGAGCAGTTCTTC	CASSQEKGGTYNEQFF
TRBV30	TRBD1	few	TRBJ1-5	TGTGCCTGTCGGACAGGGGTAAATCAGCCCCAGCATTTT	CACRTGVNQPQHF
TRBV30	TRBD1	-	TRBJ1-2	TGTGCCTGGAGTGTAAGGAGACAGGGGGCATATGGCTACACCTTC	CAWSVRRQGAYGYTF
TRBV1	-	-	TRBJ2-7	TGCACCAGCAGCCCCCTTATAGGGTCCCCTCACGAGCAGTACTTC	CTSSPLIGSPHEQYF
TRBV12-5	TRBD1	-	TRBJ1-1	TGTGCTAGTGGTAGGACAGGGGACACTGAAGCTTTCTTT	CASGRTGDTEAFF
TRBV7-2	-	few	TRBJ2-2	TGTGCCAGCAGCGCCCTTGGGGTCACCGGGGAGCTGTTTTTT	CASSALGVTGELFF
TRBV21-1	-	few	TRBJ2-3	TGTGCCAGCAGCGTGCGGGCGGGAGGTAGAAATTTT	CASSVRAGGRNF